These T cell receptor beta chains were read from a single sample in a study of T cell repertoires in cytomegalovirus infection. Using its own MiXCR run on the reads, TCRdb lists one record per CDR3 protein. The sample lists around 630,000 distinct CDR3 sequences, 24% occurring once. The sample consisted of CD8+ T cells from PBMCs. These receptors originate from a human donor in good health (CMV status not recorded). Some clones in this sample may be carry-over from other donors' samples. CDR3s include the opening cysteine and the closing phenylalanine or tryptophan. Each record gives: V gene, CDR3 protein.

V gene: TRBV18
CDR3 protein: CASSGQEATLYEQYF

V gene: TRBV6-5
CDR3 protein: CASSYFGQSYEQYF

V gene: TRBV4-2
CDR3 protein: CASSPSVDSNEQFF

V gene: TRBV10-3
CDR3 protein: CAISAPDSTYEQYF

V gene: TRBV7-6
CDR3 protein: CASSKGQEGYTF

V gene: TRBV10-3
CDR3 protein: CAISDPVLMNTEAFF

V gene: TRBV29-1
CDR3 protein: CSVARGHQKEQYF

V gene: TRBV7-7
CDR3 protein: CASSADRGNYNEQFF

V gene: TRBV6-5
CDR3 protein: CASRFDRGTEAFF

V gene: TRBV13
CDR3 protein: CASSRTGVSDRAYNEQFF

V gene: TRBV2
CDR3 protein: CAAGGSYNEQFF

V gene: TRBV7-9
CDR3 protein: CASSFIRDSRNTEAFF

V gene: TRBV7-9
CDR3 protein: CASSLVYRQGDSEAFF

V gene: TRBV12-3/TRBV12-4
CDR3 protein: CASTLTGGRAYNEQFF

V gene: TRBV14
CDR3 protein: CATSQSDNEQFF

V gene: TRBV6-6
CDR3 protein: CASSYGPGSYEQYF

V gene: TRBV29-1
CDR3 protein: CSVEPPWALGTDTQYF

V gene: TRBV6-1
CDR3 protein: CASSYGTREQFF

V gene: TRBV6-5
CDR3 protein: CASRQDRGGGYTF

V gene: TRBV2
CDR3 protein: CASYTGVRNGYTF

V gene: TRBV12-3/TRBV12-4
CDR3 protein: CAIPRTGYYNEQFF

V gene: TRBV20-1
CDR3 protein: CSARRDSYEQYF

V gene: TRBV5-5
CDR3 protein: CASSLILAGAGDTQYF

V gene: TRBV4-2
CDR3 protein: CASNDQGTGELFF

V gene: TRBV9
CDR3 protein: CASSVGAPTDTQYF

V gene: TRBV11-2
CDR3 protein: CASSSRLARPTDTQYF

V gene: TRBV6-1
CDR3 protein: CASSATETSTDTQYF

V gene: TRBV5-1
CDR3 protein: CASSSIFNEQFF

V gene: TRBV7-6
CDR3 protein: CASSLARGTGTEYNKQFF

V gene: TRBV11-2
CDR3 protein: CASSPPGTLLGGTEACF

V gene: TRBV6-6
CDR3 protein: CASSLTRTGGSYEQYF

V gene: TRBV6-5
CDR3 protein: CAVGRFHF

V gene: TRBV4-2
CDR3 protein: CASSTNVQETQYF

V gene: TRBV20-1
CDR3 protein: CSAQGGADPGANVLTF

V gene: TRBV7-2
CDR3 protein: CASSFDEGSGNTIYF

V gene: TRBV29-1
CDR3 protein: CSCGQDYGYTF